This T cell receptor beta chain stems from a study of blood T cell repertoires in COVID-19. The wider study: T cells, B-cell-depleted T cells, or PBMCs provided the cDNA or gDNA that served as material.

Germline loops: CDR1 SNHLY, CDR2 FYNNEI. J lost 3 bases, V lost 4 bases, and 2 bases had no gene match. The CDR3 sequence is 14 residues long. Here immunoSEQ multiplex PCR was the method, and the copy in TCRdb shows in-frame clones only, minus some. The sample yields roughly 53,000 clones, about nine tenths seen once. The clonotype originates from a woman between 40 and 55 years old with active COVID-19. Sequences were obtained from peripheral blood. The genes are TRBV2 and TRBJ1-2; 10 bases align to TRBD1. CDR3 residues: CASSGDRGDYGYTF. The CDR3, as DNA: TGTGCCAGCAGTGGGGACAGGGGTGACTATGGCTACACCTTC.